Here is one TCR beta chain with its context. Its antigen remains unknown. CDR3 length: 12 residues. V dropped 3 bases and J dropped 6 bases, with 7 bases sitting between them. Germline V gives CDR1 SGHAT, CDR2 FQDESV (reference sequence). This entry belongs to a study of cytomegalovirus exposure and HLA in healthy donors. Study outcomes and limitations: Earlier analysis found most TCR beta V segments productive about 90% or about 30% of the time. A cluster of highly shared sequence variants was likely a sequencing artifact.

Both 60 Vbeta primers and 13 Jbeta primers went into the PCR. Here immunoSEQ multiplex PCR was the method, and the copy in TCRdb shows in-frame clones only, minus some. There are roughly 120,000 clones in the sample; around 77% occur only once, and around 5.8% lies in the top ten. This sequence originates from a woman aged 30 to 39 in good health and CMV-seropositive. Material for sequencing was PBMCs. The chain combines TRBV11-1 with TRBJ2-3; D is unresolved. The CDR3 DNA follows: TGTGCCAGCAGCTTTTCTGGCGATACGCAGTATTTT. This sequence encodes CASSFSGDTQYF.